These 3 T cell receptor beta chains were sequenced from one sample in a study of blood T cell repertoires in COVID-19. The table came from immunoSEQ multiplex PCR; TCRdb's copy has only in-frame clones and leaves some out. The data contain under 250,000 clones, about 84% of them singletons. Sequenced input: peripheral blood. The source of these receptors is a human donor in a cohort sampled during active COVID-19.

The rearrangement links TRBV16 to TRBJ1-5, with 9 bases matching TRBD1. The length of the CDR3 is 17 residues. Germline V CDR1 and CDR2: KGHSY, FQNENV. V was clipped by 4 bases and J by 0 bases; unmatched bases: 7. This CDR3 is CASSPGQGLLSNQPQHF. The CDR3 bases are TGTGCCAGCAGCCCGGGACAGGGTCTCCTTAGCAATCAGCCCCAGCATTTT.

This clone has more than one count but fewer than ten. The V gene is TRBV9, the J gene TRBJ1-3, with D uncertain. CDR3 length: 13 residues. Trimming pared 0 bases from V and 4 bases from J, leaving 5 bases between. From germline, CDR1 is SGDLS and CDR2 YYNGEE. CDR3 nucleotides: TGTGCCAGCAGCGTAGAGAGGGGAAACACCATATATTTT. This gives the protein CASSVERGNTIYF.

The V and J genes are TRBV27 and TRBJ1-4; D is perhaps TRBD1 (6 bases). Germline loops: CDR1 MNHEY, CDR2 SMNVEV (reference sequence). There are 15 residues in the CDR3. The germline V and J ends were trimmed by 7 bases and 5 bases, with 17 bases remaining between them. DNA for the CDR3: TGTGCCAGCAAAATTACGAGGGGGGGGAATGAAAAACTGTTTTTT. Its protein is CASKITRGGNEKLFF. The full variable domain, its missing parts supplied by reference TRBV27 and TRBJ1-4, is EAQVTQNPRYLITVTGKKLTVTCSQNMNHEYMSWYRQDPGLGLRQIYYSMNVEVTDKGDVPEGYKVSRKEKRNFPLILESPSPNQTSLYFCASKITRGGNEKLFFGSGTQLSVL.